These 7 T cell receptor beta chains originate from one sample sequenced in a study of blood T cell repertoires in COVID-19. Assay: immunoSEQ multiplex PCR; the TCRdb copy retains only in-frame clones and omits some. The sample has 380,000 or so clones, 89% seen once. The sequenced sample consisted of peripheral blood. The source is a man aged 35 to 55 with acute or convalescent COVID-19.

J is TRBJ1-1 and V is TRBV19; a weak D match, TRBD1 (5 bases). The CDR3 runs to 14 residues. The V end lost 1 base, the J end lost 8 bases, and 14 bases lay between the germline ends. In germline, CDR1 is LNHDA, CDR2 SQIVND (reference sequence). The CDR3, as DNA: TGTGCCAGTAGTATAGCCCTGCGGGGGATAGAAGCTTTCTTT. Amino acids: CASSIALRGIEAFF.

The count of this clone is one. The chain has TRBV7-9 and TRBJ1-4; 7 bases fit TRBD1. The CDR3 is made up of 16 amino acids. J was trimmed by 3 bases and V by 5 bases; bases with no gene match: 9. Looked up from germline, CDR1 is SEHNR and CDR2 is FQNEAQ (reference sequence). The CDR3 DNA reads as TGTGCCAGCAGCCCCGCCCGACAGGGATCTAATGAAAAACTGTTTTTT. It translates to CASSPARQGSNEKLFF.

The chain uses TRBV4-1 and TRBJ1-6; D is perhaps TRBD1 (6 bases). V was clipped by 2 bases and J by 9 bases, with 8 bases between them. Germline CDR1 MGHRA, CDR2 YSYEKL. This CDR3 spans 13 amino acids. In nucleotides, the CDR3 is TGCGCCAGCAGCCAACAGGGGAGTTCACCCCTCCACTTT. Its protein is CASSQQGSSPLHF.

This clone has only one observation. V and J are TRBV19 and TRBJ2-4; 7 bases agree with TRBD1. Germline V CDR1 and CDR2: LNHDA, SQIVND (reference sequence). The CDR3 length is 14 residues. V was pared by 4 bases and J by 3 bases, with 3 bases of the junction left unmatched. This CDR3 is CASSNRTGKNIQYF. The CDR3 nucleotides read TGTGCCAGTAGTAACCGGACAGGCAAAAACATTCAGTACTTC.

This clone showed up just once. This chain links TRBV29-1 with TRBJ1-5, with 10 bases identical to TRBD1. CDR3 size: 13 residues. After removal of 7 bases from V and 5 bases from J, the junction contained 5 bases not matched to a gene. In germline, CDR1 is SQVTM, CDR2 ANQGSEA. The CDR3 reads CSAGTGVDQPQHF. DNA of the CDR3: TGCAGCGCAGGGACAGGGGTGGATCAGCCCCAGCATTTT. The full variable domain, its missing parts supplied by reference TRBV29-1 and TRBJ1-5, is SAVISQKPSRDICQRGTSLTIQCQVDSQVTMMFWYRQQPGQSLTLIATANQGSEATYESGFVIDKFPISRPNLTFSTLTVSNMSPEDSSIYLCSAGTGVDQPQHFGDGTRLSIL.

The chain combines TRBV3-1 (or the pseudogene TRBV3-2) with TRBJ2-6, with 7 bases that match TRBD1. Germline V CDR1 and CDR2: LGHDT, YNNKEL (reference sequence). The CDR3 is made up of 17 amino acids. V shed 5 bases and J 1 base; nucleotides not matched to a gene: 8. CDR3 protein: CASSFLDRSSGANVLTF. The CDR3 nucleotides read TGTGCCAGCAGCTTCCTGGACAGGTCTTCTGGGGCCAACGTCCTGACTTTC.

V gene TRBV2 combines with J gene TRBJ1-4; no clear D gene. The germline V gene encodes CDR1 SNHLY and CDR2 FYNNEI. V was cut by 6 bases and J by 6 bases, with 14 bases left in between. The CDR3 loop spans 14 amino acids. This CDR3 reads CASRSAREDEKLFF. The CDR3 DNA reads as TGTGCCAGCAGGTCGGCCCGGGAGGATGAAAAACTGTTTTTT.